Listed here are 5 T cell receptor beta chains from one sample, sequenced in a study of cytomegalovirus exposure and HLA in healthy donors. The PCR ran on 60 Vbeta and 13 Jbeta primers. Clones were read by immunoSEQ multiplex PCR, and TCRdb kept only the in-frame ones, dropping some. The data hold 220,000 or so clones, with roughly 70% observed a single time. The specimen sequenced was PBMCs. Receptors were obtained from a woman in her twenties or thirties in good health and CMV-seronegative.

This clone was counted a few times. This rearrangement joins TRBV9 to TRBJ2-7, with a tentative D call TRBD2 (6 bases). This CDR3 region has 13 residues. V lost 4 bases, J lost 9 bases, and 17 bases lay in between. CDR1 is SGDLS, CDR2 YYNGEE, per germline. CDR3 in DNA: TGTGCCAGCAGCCCGACTAGTGTCGCTCGGCAGTACTTC. Amino acid sequence: CASSPTSVARQYF.

The V gene is TRBV7-3, the J gene TRBJ2-3, with a tentative D call TRBD2 (6 bases). With 5 bases removed from V and 0 bases from J, the gap between germline ends came to 15 bases. CDR3 length: 16 amino acids. Looked up from germline, CDR1 is SGHTA and CDR2 is FQGTGA. The CDR3 bases are TGTGCCAGCAGCCAAAGTAGCGGTTATAGCACAGATACGCAGTATTTT. Translating gives CASSQSSGYSTDTQYF.

The chain uses TRBV7-2 and TRBJ2-1, with 8 bases fitting TRBD2. There are 15 residues in the CDR3. V was clipped by 2 bases and J by 8 bases; unmatched bases: 8. CDR1 SGHTA and CDR2 FQGNSA come from the germline V gene. The CDR3 region has the DNA TGTGCCAGCAGCTTATTAGCGGGACTAACCGATGAGCAGTTCTTC. Translated: CASSLLAGLTDEQFF. Full variable domain (outside the CDR3, taken from reference TRBV7-2 and TRBJ2-1): GAGVSQSPSNKVTEKGKDVELRCDPISGHTALYWYRQSLGQGLEFLIYFQGNSAPDKSGLPSDRFSAERTGGSVSTLTIQRTQQEDSAVYLCASSLLAGLTDEQFFGPGTRLTVL.

This clone has a handful of counts. The chain joins TRBV6-6 to TRBJ2-7; 11 nucleotides align to TRBD2. J lost 1 base, V lost 10 bases, and 6 bases had no gene match. This CDR3 contains 14 residues. Germline loops: CDR1 MNHNY, CDR2 SVGAGI (reference sequence). The CDR3 spells CATTLAGGSYEQYF. CDR3 sequence (DNA): TGTGCCACCACCTTAGCGGGAGGGTCCTACGAGCAGTACTTC.

In its sample, this clone was seen once. The J gene is TRBJ1-1, the V gene TRBV4-2, with TRBD1 as a possible D gene (5 bases). The germline V gene has CDR1 LGHNA and CDR2 YNFKEQ. The germline V and J ends were trimmed by 9 bases and 4 bases, with 12 bases remaining between them. CDR3 length: 12 amino acids. The CDR3 nucleotides read TGTGCCAGTCGTTCTGGGGCCACTGAAGCTTTCTTT. Translating it yields CASRSGATEAFF.